Shown below are 32 T cell receptor beta chains from a single sample sequenced in a study of technical replicates of blood from several donors. Repertoires were generated with immunoSEQ multiplex PCR, while TCRdb's copy carries only in-frame clones and drops some. The sample comprises over 50,000 clones, approximately 94% of which are singletons, and approximately 0.2% rests with the top ten. Sequenced sample: T cells isolated from PBMCs. These receptors originate from a human donor in good health.

This clone was picked up a small number of times. The CDR3, as DNA: TGCAGCGTTGAACCCCTCGCGGGGGACACCGGGGAGCTGTTTTTT. As protein: CSVEPLAGDTGELFF. The chain carries TRBV29-1 and TRBJ2-2, with 7 bases lining up with TRBD2. Germline V CDR1 and CDR2: SQVTM, ANQGSEA. The CDR3 length is 15 residues. Losses at the gene ends were 2 bases for V and 3 bases for J; bases not matched to a gene: 6.

This chain uses TRBV28 with TRBJ1-3, with 7 bases identical to TRBD1. The V gene's germline CDR1 is MDHEN and CDR2 SYDVKM. V lost 3 bases and J lost 0; bases outside the gene matches: 8. The CDR3 is made up of 17 amino acids. CDR3 coding DNA: TGTGCCAGCAGTTTTACTGTGACAGGGCTCTCTGGAAACACCATATATTTT. The encoded protein is CASSFTVTGLSGNTIYF.

The chain couples TRBV5-4 to TRBJ2-3, with a weak D call TRBD1 (5 bases). The ends were cut back, 3 bases at V and 0 bases at J, with 11 bases in the middle. This CDR3 spans 15 amino acids. Germline CDR1 and CDR2: SGHNT and YYREEE (reference sequence). The chain's CDR3 is CASSSNRGSTDTQYF. CDR3 DNA: TGTGCCAGCAGCTCAAATAGGGGTAGCACAGATACGCAGTATTTT. The whole variable domain, filled in from reference TRBV5-4 and TRBJ2-3, reads ETGVTQSPTHLIKTRGQQVTLRCSSQSGHNTVSWYQQALGQGPQFIFQYYREEENGRGNFPPRFSGLQFPNYSSELNVNALELDDSALYLCASSSNRGSTDTQYFGPGTRLTVL.

The chain has TRBV7-2 and TRBJ2-1; 14 positions agree with TRBD2. Germline trimming cut 5 bases from V and 5 bases from J; bases unmatched to any gene: 11. Germline V CDR1 and CDR2: SGHTA, FQGNSA. The CDR3 is 18 amino acids. The CDR3: CASSATGTSGRYNNEQFF. The CDR3 coding sequence is TGTGCCAGCAGCGCAACCGGGACTAGCGGGAGATACAACAATGAGCAGTTCTTC.

The gene calls are TRBV19 and TRBJ1-5; D unresolved. Germline V gives CDR1 LNHDA, CDR2 SQIVND (reference sequence). V lost 3 bases, J lost 0 bases, and 3 bases lay in between. This CDR3 contains 13 residues. CDR3 sequence reads: CASSISSNQPQHF. The CDR3 DNA reads as TGTGCCAGTAGTATTAGTAGCAATCAGCCCCAGCATTTT.

The V call is TRBV28, the J call TRBJ1-1; D unclear. The CDR3 is 12 amino acids. Trimming took 6 bases from V and 7 from J, leaving 12 bases between them. Germline CDR1 is MDHEN and CDR2 is SYDVKM. DNA of the CDR3: TGTGCCAGCAGGACGGGAGGAAATGAAGCTTTCTTT. Protein sequence: CASRTGGNEAFF.

The chain has TRBV9 and TRBJ2-3; D gene uncertain. CDR3 length: 14 amino acids. The V and J ends lost 1 base and 2 bases respectively, with 8 bases between them. Germline assignment: CDR1 SGDLS and CDR2 YYNGEE. Written as DNA, the CDR3 is TGTGCCAGCAGCGTAACCGGAGACACAGATACGCAGTATTTT. Protein product: CASSVTGDTDTQYF.

The rearrangement joins TRBV11-3 to TRBJ2-3; the match to TRBD2 covers 7 bases. J was trimmed by 6 bases and V by 5 bases; bases with no gene match: 8. The germline V gene encodes CDR1 SGHNT and CDR2 YENEEA. The CDR3 is 14 residues long. CDR3 bases: TGTGCCAGCAGCACCCCAGCGGGGTTTGATACGCAGTATTTT. Amino acids: CASSTPAGFDTQYF.

This rearrangement joins TRBV14 to TRBJ2-7; 7 bases map to TRBD2. Losses at the gene ends were 4 bases for V and 2 bases for J; bases not matched to a gene: 5. The CDR3 is 14 residues long. Germline values: CDR1 SGHDN, CDR2 FVKESK. CDR3 region: CASSPERGTYEQYF. Here the CDR3 DNA reads TGTGCCAGCAGCCCAGAGCGGGGAACCTACGAGCAGTACTTC.

The rearrangement links TRBV11-2 to TRBJ2-1, with D possibly TRBD1 on 6 matching bases. This CDR3 contains 18 residues. The germline V gene has CDR1 SGHAT and CDR2 FQNNGV. Trimming pared 6 bases from V and 7 bases from J, leaving 28 bases between. The CDR3 DNA reads as TGTGCCAGCAGGGGTCTGAGAAACAGGGCGCAACCCCCTAATGAGCAGTTCTTC. It translates to CASRGLRNRAQPPNEQFF.

The J gene is TRBJ2-1, the V gene TRBV7-9; tentatively, D is TRBD1 (5 bases). The CDR3 extends over 15 amino acids. Germline lookup yields CDR1 SEHNR and CDR2 FQNEAQ (reference sequence). The ends were cut back, 1 base at V and 5 bases at J, with 12 bases in the middle. The CDR3 spells CASSLGQIINNEQFF. CDR3 bases: TGTGCCAGCAGCTTAGGACAGATAATAAACAATGAGCAGTTCTTC.

The chain is built from TRBV18 and TRBJ1-1; 9 nucleotides match TRBD1. J was trimmed by 2 bases and V by 3 bases; bases with no gene match: 7. The CDR3 has 16 amino acids. Germline lookup yields CDR1 KGHSH and CDR2 LQKENI. For the CDR3, the DNA is TGTGCCAGCTCACCCCCAAGGACAGGGGCAAACACTGAAGCTTTCTTT. It translates to CASSPPRTGANTEAFF.

The V and J genes are TRBV14 and TRBJ1-2, with TRBD1 matching over 7 bases. J lost 4 bases, V lost 1 base, and 12 bases had no gene match. Germline lookup yields CDR1 SGHDN and CDR2 FVKESK. The CDR3 totals 17 residues. The CDR3 sequence: CASSQGTGAVLFYGYTF. As DNA, the CDR3 is TGTGCCAGCAGCCAAGGGACAGGAGCCGTCCTTTTCTATGGCTACACCTTC.

The gene calls are TRBV5-5 and TRBJ1-2; D perhaps matches TRBD1 (5 bases). V was cut by 3 bases and J by 7 bases, with 13 bases left in between. The germline V gene encodes CDR1 SGHKS and CDR2 YYEKEE (reference sequence). The CDR3 length is 13 residues. CDR3 in amino acids: CASSSLTDTGYTF. Here the CDR3 DNA reads TGTGCCAGCAGCTCCTTGACAGACACTGGCTACACCTTC.

The gene calls are TRBV5-1 and TRBJ2-3; no reliable D call. The V end lost 5 bases, the J end lost 0 bases, and 10 bases lay between the germline ends. CDR3 size: 14 residues. Germline values: CDR1 SGHRS, CDR2 YFSETQ. The CDR3 DNA sequence: TGCGCCAGCAGTCGATTGGGCAGCACAGATACGCAGTATTTT. The encoded protein is CASSRLGSTDTQYF.

This sequence joins TRBV5-4 and TRBJ2-7; a weak D match, TRBD1 (6 bases). Germline V gives CDR1 SGHNT, CDR2 YYREEE (reference sequence). V lost 1 base, J lost 4 bases, and 9 bases lay in between. There are 13 residues in the CDR3. CDR3 residues: CASSLNQGYEQYF. For the CDR3, the DNA is TGTGCCAGCAGCTTGAATCAGGGGTACGAGCAGTACTTC. The complete variable domain, with remaining parts taken from reference TRBV5-4 and TRBJ2-7, reads ETGVTQSPTHLIKTRGQQVTLRCSSQSGHNTVSWYQQALGQGPQFIFQYYREEENGRGNFPPRFSGLQFPNYSSELNVNALELDDSALYLCASSLNQGYEQYFGPGTRLTVT.

This chain joins TRBV28 and TRBJ1-2; weak D call: TRBD1 (5 bases). The CDR3 consists of 11 residues. Germline V gives CDR1 MDHEN, CDR2 SYDVKM. The ends were cut back, 4 bases at V and 5 bases at J, with 5 bases in the middle. The CDR3 bases are TGTGCCAGCAGTTGGACATATGGCTACACCTTC. It encodes CASSWTYGYTF.

V is TRBV7-9 and J is TRBJ2-7; 8 positions agree with TRBD1. V gave up 3 bases and J gave up 4 bases; unmatched junction bases: 11. The CDR3 runs 16 residues. Germline V gene data show CDR1 as SEHNR and CDR2 as FQNEAQ (reference sequence). The CDR3 region has the DNA TGTGCCAGCAGCTTCTCACCCCAGGGACAGGCATACGAGCAGTACTTC. Translating gives CASSFSPQGQAYEQYF.

A few counts support this clone. The V gene is TRBV29-1, the J gene TRBJ2-4, with D hard to call. Germline lookup yields CDR1 SQVTM and CDR2 ANQGSEA. The CDR3 runs to 13 residues. Trimming took 6 bases from V and 5 from J, leaving 14 bases between them. CDR3 residues: CSVLLLFQNIQYF. CDR3 DNA sequence: TGCAGCGTCCTACTCCTTTTCCAAAACATTCAGTACTTC.

This clone was seen just once. CDR3 nucleotide sequence: TGTGCCAGCAGCTTCTCCGGGACAGTCGATGGCTACACCTTC. Its translation: CASSFSGTVDGYTF. The chain is built from TRBV5-4 and TRBJ1-2; 7 nucleotides line up with TRBD1. The junction had 7 bases not matched to a gene; V was cut back by 2 bases and J by 6 bases. From germline, CDR1 is SGHNT and CDR2 YYREEE (reference sequence). The CDR3 spans 14 residues.

This sequence joins TRBV11-2 and TRBJ2-1; 8 positions agree with TRBD2. The ends lost 3 bases at V and 4 bases at J; junction bases unmatched: 17. CDR3 length equals 19 residues. The germline gives CDR1 SGHAT, CDR2 FQNNGV. CDR3 in amino acids: CASSFDMFGTGGWYNEQFF. The CDR3 bases are TGTGCCAGCAGCTTCGATATGTTTGGAACGGGGGGGTGGTACAATGAGCAGTTCTTC.

The DNA for the CDR3 is TGTGCCAGCAGCACGGGACAGGGCCTCCTCACTGAAGCTTTCTTT. It translates to CASSTGQGLLTEAFF. V is TRBV7-9 and J is TRBJ1-1, with 9 positions matching TRBD1. Germline V gene sequence: CDR1 SEHNR, CDR2 FQNEAQ (reference sequence). This CDR3 has 15 amino acids. Losses at the gene ends were 5 bases for V and 4 bases for J; bases not matched to a gene: 8.

J is TRBJ1-2 and V is TRBV28; no reliable D call. Per the germline V gene, CDR1 is MDHEN and CDR2 is SYDVKM. Between the trimmed V and J ends, which lost 5 bases and 8 bases, there was a span of 12 bases. The CDR3 runs to 12 residues. CDR3 in amino acids: CASSPRPRGYTF. The CDR3 bases are TGTGCCAGCAGTCCCCGGCCTAGGGGCTACACCTTC.

V is TRBV5-4 and J is TRBJ2-1; tentatively, D is TRBD1 (5 bases). This CDR3 contains 13 residues. CDR1 is SGHNT and CDR2 is YYREEE in the germline V gene (reference sequence). Trimming took off 8 bases at V and 9 bases at J, with 18 bases between the two ends. CDR3 nucleotides: TGTGCCAGTTACCGGGCGCCCCAGGGTGAGCAGTTCTTC. Protein: CASYRAPQGEQFF.

The V and J genes are TRBV7-9 and TRBJ1-1; unclear D gene. The CDR3 spans 14 residues. V gave up 1 base and J gave up 4 bases, with 10 bases separating them. Per the germline V gene, CDR1 is SEHNR and CDR2 is FQNEAQ (reference sequence). The CDR3: CASSLGVRGTEAFF. The DNA for the CDR3 is TGTGCCAGCAGCTTAGGTGTTCGCGGCACTGAAGCTTTCTTT.

V and J are TRBV10-3 and TRBJ2-7, with D possibly being TRBD1 (5 bases). Germline CDR1 is ENHRY and CDR2 is SYGVKD. CDR3 length equals 12 residues. Trimming stripped 7 bases from V and 1 base from J, with 8 bases between. CDR3 region: CAIKGESYEQYF. CDR3 DNA: TGTGCCATCAAAGGGGAATCCTACGAGCAGTACTTC.

The chain carries TRBV10-3 and TRBJ1-1; D remains ambiguous. The V end lost 10 bases, the J end lost 0 bases, and 18 bases lay between the germline ends. The CDR3 runs to 15 residues. The germline CDR1 and CDR2 sequences are ENHRY and SYGVKD. This CDR3 reads CATTGDQVLNTEAFF. CDR3 in DNA: TGTGCCACGACCGGGGATCAGGTGTTGAACACTGAAGCTTTCTTT.

The rearrangement links TRBV28 to TRBJ2-1, with 10 bases aligning to TRBD1. The CDR3 covers 15 residues. J lost 4 bases, V lost 7 bases, and 7 bases had no gene match. Germline CDR1 MDHEN, CDR2 SYDVKM. The CDR3 loop is CASTTLGQGYNEQFF. In DNA form, the CDR3 reads TGTGCCAGCACCACACTGGGACAGGGGTACAATGAGCAGTTCTTC.

The V call is TRBV5-5, the J call TRBJ1-2, with TRBD1 matching 7 bases. The V gene's germline CDR1 is SGHKS and CDR2 YYEKEE (reference sequence). Trimming at V came to 6 bases and at J to 0 bases, leaving 8 bases not matched to a gene. The CDR3 loop spans 15 amino acids. The CDR3 reads CASTISGTANYGYTF. The DNA for the CDR3 is TGTGCCAGCACTATATCTGGGACAGCTAACTATGGCTACACCTTC.

This chain uses TRBV18 with TRBJ1-2; the D is unclear. Germline V gives CDR1 KGHSH, CDR2 LQKENI. CDR3 length: 12 amino acids. V shed 3 bases and J shed 8 bases, with 10 bases lying between them. CDR3 region: CASSPYPAGYTF. DNA of the CDR3: TGTGCCAGCTCACCCTACCCCGCGGGCTACACCTTC.

The table lists this clone with a few counts. V usage is TRBV6-5 and J usage is TRBJ1-1, with a tentative D call TRBD1 (5 bases). In germline, CDR1 is MNHEY, CDR2 SVGAGI. V lost 7 bases, J lost 1 base, and 13 bases lay in between. This CDR3 spans 14 amino acids. The CDR3 loop reads CASKLDTSNTEAFF. The CDR3 region has the DNA TGTGCCAGCAAACTGGACACCTCGAACACTGAAGCTTTCTTT.

V usage is TRBV5-1 and J usage is TRBJ1-1; maybe TRBD1 (5 bases). The V and J ends lost 4 bases and 4 bases respectively, with 14 bases between them. The CDR3 runs to 14 residues. CDR1 is SGHRS, CDR2 YFSETQ, per germline. As DNA, the CDR3 is TGCGCCAGCAGCATACAGGATAGAGCCACTGAAGCTTTCTTT. Encoded protein: CASSIQDRATEAFF.